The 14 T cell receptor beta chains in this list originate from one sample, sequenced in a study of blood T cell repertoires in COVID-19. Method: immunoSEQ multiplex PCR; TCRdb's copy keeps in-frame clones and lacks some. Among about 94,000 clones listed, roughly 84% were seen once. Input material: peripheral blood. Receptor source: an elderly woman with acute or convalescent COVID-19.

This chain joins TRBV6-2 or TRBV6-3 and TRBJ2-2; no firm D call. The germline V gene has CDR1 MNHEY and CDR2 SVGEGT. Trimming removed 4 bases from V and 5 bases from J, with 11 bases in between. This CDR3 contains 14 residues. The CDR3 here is CASSFKAGTGELFF. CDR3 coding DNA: TGTGCCAGCAGTTTCAAAGCAGGAACCGGGGAGCTGTTTTTT.

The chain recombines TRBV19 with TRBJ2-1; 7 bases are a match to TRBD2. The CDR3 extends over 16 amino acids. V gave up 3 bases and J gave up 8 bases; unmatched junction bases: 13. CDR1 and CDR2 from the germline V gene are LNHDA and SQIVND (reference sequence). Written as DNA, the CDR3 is TGTGCCAGTAGTATGGCCCGGGGGTCCCGGGGGGATGAGCAGTTCTTC. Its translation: CASSMARGSRGDEQFF.

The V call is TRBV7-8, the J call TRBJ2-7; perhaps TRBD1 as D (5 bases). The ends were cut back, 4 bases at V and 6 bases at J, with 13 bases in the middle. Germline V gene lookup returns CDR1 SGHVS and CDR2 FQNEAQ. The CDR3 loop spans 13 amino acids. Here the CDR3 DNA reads TGTGCCAGCAGCTGGACACCTGGGGTCGAGCAGTACTTC. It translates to CASSWTPGVEQYF.

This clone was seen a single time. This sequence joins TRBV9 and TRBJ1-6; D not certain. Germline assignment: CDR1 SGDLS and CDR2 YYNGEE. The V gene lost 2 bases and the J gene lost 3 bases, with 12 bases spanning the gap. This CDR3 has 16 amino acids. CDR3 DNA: TGTGCCAGCAGCGTTGGCACAGTTGGCTATAATTCACCCCTCCACTTT. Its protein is CASSVGTVGYNSPLHF.

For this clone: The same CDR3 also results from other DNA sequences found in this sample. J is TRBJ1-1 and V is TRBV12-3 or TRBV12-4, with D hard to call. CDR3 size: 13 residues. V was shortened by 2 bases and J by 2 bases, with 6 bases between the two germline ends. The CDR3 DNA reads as TGTGCCAGCAGTTTACAGGAAAACACTGAAGCTTTCTTT. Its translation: CASSLQENTEAFF.

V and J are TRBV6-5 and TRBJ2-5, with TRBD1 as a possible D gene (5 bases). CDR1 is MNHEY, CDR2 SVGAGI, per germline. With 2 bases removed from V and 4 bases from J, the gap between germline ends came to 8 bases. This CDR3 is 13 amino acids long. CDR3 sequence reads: CASSYGASETQYF. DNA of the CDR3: TGTGCCAGCAGTTACGGGGCTTCAGAGACCCAGTACTTC.

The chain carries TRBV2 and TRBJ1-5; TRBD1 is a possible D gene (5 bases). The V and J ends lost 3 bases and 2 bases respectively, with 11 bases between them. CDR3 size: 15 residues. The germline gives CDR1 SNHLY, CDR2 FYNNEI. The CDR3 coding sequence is TGTGCCAGCAGTGAGCTGTGGGGGGGCAATCAGCCCCAGCATTTT. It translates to CASSELWGGNQPQHF.

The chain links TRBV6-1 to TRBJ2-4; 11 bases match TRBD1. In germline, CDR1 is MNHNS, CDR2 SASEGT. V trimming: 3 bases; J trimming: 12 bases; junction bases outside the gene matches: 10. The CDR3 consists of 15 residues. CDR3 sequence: CASSEAGTGGFPQYF. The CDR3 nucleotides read TGTGCCAGCAGTGAGGCCGGGACAGGGGGTTTCCCTCAGTACTTC.

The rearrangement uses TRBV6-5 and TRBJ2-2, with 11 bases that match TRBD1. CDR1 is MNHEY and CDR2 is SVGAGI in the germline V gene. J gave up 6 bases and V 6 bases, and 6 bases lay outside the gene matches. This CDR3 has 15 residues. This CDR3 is CASRGTGGGSGELFF. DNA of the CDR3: TGTGCCAGCAGGGGGACAGGGGGAGGATCCGGGGAGCTGTTTTTT.

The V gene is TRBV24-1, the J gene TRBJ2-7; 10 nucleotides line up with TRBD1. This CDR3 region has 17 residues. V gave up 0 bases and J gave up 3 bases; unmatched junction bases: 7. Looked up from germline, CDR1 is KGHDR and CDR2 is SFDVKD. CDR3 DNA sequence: TGTGCCACCAGTGATTTGATAGGGGACAGGGGACACTACGAGCAGTACTTC. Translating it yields CATSDLIGDRGHYEQYF.

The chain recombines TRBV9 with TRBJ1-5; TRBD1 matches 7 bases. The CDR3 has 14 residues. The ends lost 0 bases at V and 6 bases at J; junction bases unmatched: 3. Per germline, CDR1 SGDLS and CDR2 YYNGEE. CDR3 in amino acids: CASSVDSGGQPQHF. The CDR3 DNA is TGTGCCAGCAGCGTAGACTCAGGGGGTCAGCCCCAGCATTTT.

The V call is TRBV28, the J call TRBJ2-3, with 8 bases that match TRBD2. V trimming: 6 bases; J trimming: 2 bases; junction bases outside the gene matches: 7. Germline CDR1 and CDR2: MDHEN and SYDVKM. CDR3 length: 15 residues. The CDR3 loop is CASSPSGGNTDTQYF. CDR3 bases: TGTGCCAGCAGCCCATCGGGAGGGAACACAGATACGCAGTATTTT.

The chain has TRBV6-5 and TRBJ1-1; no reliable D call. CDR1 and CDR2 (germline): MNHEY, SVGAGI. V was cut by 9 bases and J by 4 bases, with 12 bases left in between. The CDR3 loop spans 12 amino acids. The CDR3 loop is CASSFRGTEAFF. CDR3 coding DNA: TGTGCCAGTTCCTTCCGAGGCACTGAAGCTTTCTTT.

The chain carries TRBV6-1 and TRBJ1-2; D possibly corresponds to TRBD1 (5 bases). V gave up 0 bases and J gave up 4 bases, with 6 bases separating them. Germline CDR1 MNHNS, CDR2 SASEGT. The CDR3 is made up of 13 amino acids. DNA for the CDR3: TGTGCCAGCAGTGAAGCAACAGGCTATGGCTACACCTTC. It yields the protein CASSEATGYGYTF.